The clone carrying this T cell receptor (beta chain) has a single count. Its matching antigen is unknown. Method: immunoSEQ multiplex PCR; TCRdb's copy keeps in-frame clones and lacks some. Among some 500,000 clones listed, about 96% were seen once. Trimming removed 1 base at V and 4 bases at J, with 11 bases between. Germline V gene data show CDR1 as MNHNS and CDR2 as SASEGT. This CDR3 comprises 14 residues. This entry comes from a study of shared clonotypes between healthy human individuals. Study at large: Per donor, CD8 memory used one plate, CD8 naive used two, CD4 memory used three and CD4 naive used three.

Findings of the study overall: A generally larger estimated richness was seen in naive subsets than in memory subsets.

V usage is TRBV6-1 and J usage is TRBJ2-7; D is unresolved. This clonotype was sampled from a woman under 40 in good health. The material sequenced was naive CD4+ T cells sorted from blood. Subset in this sample: CD45RA+ positively selected. CDR3 sequence: CASSEVGGIYEQYF. CDR3 DNA: TGTGCCAGCAGTGAAGTAGGCGGAATATACGAGCAGTACTTC.